Following are 10 T cell receptor beta chains from one sample sequenced in a study of shared clonotypes between healthy human individuals. Positive CCR7 selection of CD45RO-negative cells yielded the naive CD8 cells, and terminally differentiated effector memory CD45RA+ cells were excluded. Data came from immunoSEQ multiplex PCR; TCRdb stores just in-frame clones and leaves some out. The sample gives hundreds of thousands of clones, about 90% of which show up once; approximately 24% is in the top ten. Sequencing input: naive CD8+ T cells sorted from blood. The receptors here all came from a man aged 25-40 years in good health.

The chain employs TRBV7-9 and TRBJ2-1, with TRBD2 matching 9 bases. Germline CDR1 and CDR2: SEHNR and FQNEAQ (reference sequence). The V segment lost 8 bases and the J segment 0 bases; nucleotides outside the gene matches: 14. The length of the CDR3 is 18 residues. The CDR3 nucleotides are TGTGCCAGCCTACTAGCGGGCAGTATCCTCAGCTCCTACAATGAGCAGTTCTTC. The encoded protein is CASLLAGSILSSYNEQFF.

The chain couples TRBV2 to TRBJ2-2, with D unresolved. Germline assignment: CDR1 SNHLY and CDR2 FYNNEI. The CDR3 is made up of 16 amino acids. V gave up 2 bases and J gave up 3 bases, with 13 bases separating them. The CDR3: CASSEYLDTYTGELFF. The DNA of the CDR3 is TGTGCCAGCAGTGAATATCTCGATACATACACCGGGGAGCTGTTTTTT. Filled out from reference TRBV2 and TRBJ2-2, the complete variable domain reads EPEVTQTPSHQVTQMGQEVILRCVPISNHLYFYWYRQILGQKVEFLVSFYNNEISEKSEIFDDQFSVERPDGSNFTLKIRSTKLEDSAMYFCASSEYLDTYTGELFFGEGSRLTVL.

The J gene is TRBJ2-5, the V gene TRBV27; 7 positions agree with TRBD1. V was clipped by 0 bases and J by 2 bases; unmatched bases: 6. Germline-derived CDR1 and CDR2 are MNHEY and SMNVEV (reference sequence). This CDR3 region has 16 residues. The CDR3 nucleotides read TGTGCCAGCAGTTTATCGACAGGGTCCGTGCAAGAGACCCAGTACTTC. Translated, it gives CASSLSTGSVQETQYF.

The rearrangement joins TRBV7-8 to TRBJ2-5; no clear D gene. There are 13 residues in the CDR3. Germline CDR1 reads SGHVS; CDR2 reads FQNEAQ. Trimming stripped 0 bases from V and 7 bases from J, with 9 bases between. The chain's CDR3 is CASSLAPQRTQYF. DNA of the CDR3: TGTGCCAGCAGCTTAGCGCCCCAGAGGACCCAGTACTTC.

The chain employs TRBV7-8 and TRBJ2-7; TRBD1 is a possible D gene (5 bases). The V gene's germline CDR1 is SGHVS and CDR2 FQNEAQ. The V end was cut by 1 base, the J end by 5 bases, with 12 bases between. There are 14 residues in the CDR3. As DNA, the CDR3 is TGTGCCAGCAGCTTAGAACCGACAGTGGACGAGCAGTACTTC. This encodes CASSLEPTVDEQYF.

The rearrangement joins TRBV13 to TRBJ2-1; D uncertain. There are 12 residues in the CDR3. The V end was cut by 5 bases, the J end by 7 bases, with 9 bases between. From germline, CDR1 is PRHDT and CDR2 FYEKMQ (reference sequence). In DNA form, the CDR3 reads TGTGCCAGCAGCCCACGAACAAATGAGCAGTTCTTC. Protein product: CASSPRTNEQFF.

The DNA of the CDR3 is TGTGCCAGCAGTGAATATCACAGGGCCTCACGGGCCGGGGAGCTGTTTTTT. Its protein is CASSEYHRASRAGELFF. The rearrangement joins TRBV6-1 to TRBJ2-2, with D possibly TRBD1 on 6 matching bases. The CDR3 consists of 17 residues. From germline, CDR1 is MNHNS and CDR2 SASEGT. V was cut by 2 bases and J by 6 bases, with 19 bases left in between.

The rearrangement uses TRBV5-4 and TRBJ2-7; D ambiguous. Trimming pared 3 bases from V and 5 bases from J, leaving 3 bases between. Looked up from germline, CDR1 is SGHNT and CDR2 is YYREEE (reference sequence). The CDR3 loop spans 10 amino acids. The CDR3 sequence is CASSSNEQYF. CDR3 coding DNA: TGTGCCAGCAGCTCAAACGAGCAGTACTTC.

The rearrangement uses TRBV7-9 and TRBJ2-5, with 8 bases aligning to TRBD1. V was pared by 2 bases and J by 4 bases, with 6 bases of the junction left unmatched. The CDR3 spans 15 residues. Germline assignment: CDR1 SEHNR and CDR2 FQNEAQ (reference sequence). CDR3 region: CASSLTTGGRETQYF. The CDR3 DNA reads TGTGCCAGCAGCTTAACAACAGGGGGTAGAGAGACCCAGTACTTC.

This clone came up once. The rearrangement joins TRBV2 to TRBJ2-5, with TRBD2 matching 7 bases. The J call is in doubt because the DNA end fits TRBJ2-7 better. From germline, CDR1 is SNHLY and CDR2 FYNNEI. This CDR3 has 14 residues. CDR3 nucleotides: TGTGCCAGCAGTCCGCGGGGGATACTCTACGAGCAGTACTTC. It encodes CASSPRGILYEQYF.